This paragraph reports one T cell receptor beta chain. What it recognizes is unknown. This record belongs to a study of regulatory T cells. Germline assignment: CDR1 MDHEN and CDR2 SYDVKM. The CDR3 spans 14 residues. Trimming took off 10 bases at V and 3 bases at J, with 18 bases between the two ends. The PCR used 52 TRBV and 13 TRBJ primers. Measured with immunoSEQ multiplex PCR; TCRdb has only the in-frame clones, and not every one. Of fewer than 6,500 clones in the sample, around 91% were seen once. Findings of the study overall: Regulatory T cells from CD3G-deficient patients were less diverse than autologous conventional CD4+ cells and control regulatory cells.

The sequencing input was CD4+ Tregs sorted from blood. This clonotype was obtained from a young adult with CD3G deficiency. The chain joins TRBV28 to TRBJ1-1, with a weak D call TRBD1 (6 bases). CDR3 in amino acids: CATTPWGAYTEAFF. The CDR3 DNA reads TGTGCCACAACACCCTGGGGGGCGTACACTGAAGCTTTCTTT.